This T cell receptor (beta chain) was profiled in a study of cytomegalovirus exposure and HLA in healthy donors. PCR primers comprised 60 Vbeta and 13 Jbeta primers. Clones were read by immunoSEQ multiplex PCR, and TCRdb kept only the in-frame ones, dropping some. Of around 110,000 clones in the sample, 81% are singletons; the top ten hold around 2.4%. Findings and limits, study-wide: Whilst most TCR sequences proved rare, a subset of public TCRs occurred across many donors. The study reported that TCR beta sequences accurately predicted HLA-A and HLA-B alleles in most subjects.

Germline V gene sequence: CDR1 LGHNA, CDR2 YNFKEQ. The CDR3 has 19 residues. The junction had 19 bases not matched to a gene; V was cut back by 5 bases and J by 1 base. With regard to this clone: Its target is unknown.

The chain has TRBV4-2 and TRBJ2-5, with 7 bases identical to TRBD2. The material sequenced was PBMCs. This clonotype originated in a young man in good health and CMV-seronegative. CDR3 region: CASSLHGSGAEGVQETQYF. The CDR3 DNA sequence: TGTGCCAGCAGCTTACATGGGAGCGGGGCCGAGGGCGTCCAAGAGACCCAGTACTTC.